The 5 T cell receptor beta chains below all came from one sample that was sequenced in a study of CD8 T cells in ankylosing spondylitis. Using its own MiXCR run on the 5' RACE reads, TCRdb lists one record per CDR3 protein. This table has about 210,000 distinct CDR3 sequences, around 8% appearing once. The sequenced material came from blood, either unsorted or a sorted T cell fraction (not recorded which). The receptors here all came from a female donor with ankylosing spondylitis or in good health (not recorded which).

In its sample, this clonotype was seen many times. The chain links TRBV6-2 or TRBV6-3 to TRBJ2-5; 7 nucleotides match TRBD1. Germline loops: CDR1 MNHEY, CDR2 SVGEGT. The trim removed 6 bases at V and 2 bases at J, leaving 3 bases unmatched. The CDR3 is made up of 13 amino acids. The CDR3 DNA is TGTGCCAGCAGGGGACAGTTACAAGAGACCCAGTACTTC. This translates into CASRGQLQETQYF.

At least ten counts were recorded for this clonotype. The CDR3 here is CASSLRQGPAVWYEQYF. CDR3 bases: TGCGCCAGCAGCCTAAGACAGGGGCCAGCGGTGTGGTACGAGCAGTACTTC. The chain employs TRBV5-1 and TRBJ2-7, with TRBD1 matching 8 bases. The V and J ends lost 4 bases and 4 bases, in that order; junction bases with no gene match: 16. The CDR3 runs to 17 residues. Germline CDR1 and CDR2: SGHRS and YFSETQ.

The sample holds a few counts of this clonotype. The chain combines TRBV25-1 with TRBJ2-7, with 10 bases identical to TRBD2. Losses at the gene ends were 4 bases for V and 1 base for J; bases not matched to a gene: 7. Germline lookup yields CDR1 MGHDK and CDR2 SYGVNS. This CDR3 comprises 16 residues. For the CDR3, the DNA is TGTGCCAGCAGTGTCTCCCTAGCGGGAGTTTCCTACGAGCAGTACTTC. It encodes CASSVSLAGVSYEQYF.

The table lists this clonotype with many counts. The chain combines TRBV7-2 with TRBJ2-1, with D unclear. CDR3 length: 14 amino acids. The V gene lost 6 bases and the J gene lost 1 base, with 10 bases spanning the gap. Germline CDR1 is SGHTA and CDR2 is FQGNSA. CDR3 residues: CASRTTTSYNEQFF. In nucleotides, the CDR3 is TGTGCCAGCAGGACCACTACGTCCTACAATGAGCAGTTCTTC.

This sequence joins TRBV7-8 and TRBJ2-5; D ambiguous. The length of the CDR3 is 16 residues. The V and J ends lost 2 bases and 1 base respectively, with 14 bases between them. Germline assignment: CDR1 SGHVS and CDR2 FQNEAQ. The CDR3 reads CASSLLGRMGQETQYF. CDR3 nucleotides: TGTGCCAGCAGCTTATTGGGCCGTATGGGCCAAGAGACCCAGTACTTC.